The 23 T cell receptor beta chains listed next were all sequenced from one sample in a study of T cell responses to AZD1222 COVID-19 vaccine. The method was immunoSEQ multiplex PCR; TCRdb's version includes in-frame clones alone and lacks a portion of them. The sample lists some 140,000 clones, roughly 80% occurring once. This specimen consisted of peripheral blood, obtained on day 0 of AZD1222 vaccination. These receptors were taken from an adult in good health.

This sequence joins TRBV28 and TRBJ1-6; TRBD1 might be the D (6 bases). The CDR3 extends over 16 amino acids. V dropped 3 bases and J dropped 7 bases, with 16 bases sitting between them. Germline-derived CDR1 and CDR2 are MDHEN and SYDVKM. CDR3 in DNA: TGTGCCAGCAGTTTCGTTTGGGGACAAGGGAATTCACCCCTCCACTTT. Translation gives CASSFVWGQGNSPLHF.

This chain joins TRBV5-6 and TRBJ2-7; no definite D call. V lost 4 bases to trimming and J lost 3 bases, with 5 bases between them. The CDR3 covers 11 residues. Germline values: CDR1 SGHDT, CDR2 YYEEEE. CDR3 DNA sequence: TGTGCCAGCAGCCTGCACTACGAGCAGTACTTC. Amino acid sequence: CASSLHYEQYF.

This chain connects TRBV5-4 to TRBJ1-5, with unresolved D. This CDR3 spans 14 amino acids. Germline-derived CDR1 and CDR2 are SGHNT and YYREEE (reference sequence). The germline V and J ends were trimmed by 3 bases and 1 base, with 8 bases remaining between them. The CDR3 sequence: CASSSSPSNQPQHF. CDR3 nucleotide sequence: TGTGCCAGCAGCTCCTCCCCCAGCAATCAGCCCCAGCATTTT.

The chain has TRBV5-1 and TRBJ1-2; TRBD1 might be the D (5 bases). Trimming removed 3 bases at V and 4 bases at J, with 16 bases between. In germline, CDR1 is SGHRS, CDR2 YFSETQ. The CDR3 consists of 15 residues. The CDR3, as DNA: TGCGCCAGCAGCTCCTCAGGGCCCTTGAGCTATGGCTACACCTTC. As protein: CASSSSGPLSYGYTF.

The CDR3 DNA follows: TGTGCCAGCTCACCACTCTCTGGAGAGGAGTACGAGCAGTACTTC. Its translation: CASSPLSGEEYEQYF. The chain carries TRBV18 and TRBJ2-7, with D hard to call. The length of the CDR3 is 15 residues. The V end lost 1 base, the J end lost 4 bases, and 14 bases lay between the germline ends. Germline loops: CDR1 KGHSH, CDR2 LQKENI.

In DNA, the CDR3 is TGTGCCAGTAGTCTCAGGGGGACAGCTGAAGCTTTCTTT. Protein product: CASSLRGTAEAFF. This rearrangement joins TRBV19 to TRBJ1-1; 7 positions agree with TRBD1. V shed 5 bases and J 6 bases; nucleotides not matched to a gene: 6. This CDR3 region has 13 residues. Germline CDR1 reads LNHDA; CDR2 reads SQIVND (reference sequence).

The V and J genes are TRBV7-9 and TRBJ1-5, with D unresolved. The CDR3 is 15 amino acids. Trimming shortened V by 1 base and J by 3 bases, and 10 bases separated the two germline ends. Germline CDR1 is SEHNR and CDR2 is FQNEAQ (reference sequence). The CDR3 reads CASSLGTGLNQPQHF. CDR3 in DNA: TGTGCCAGCAGCTTAGGGACGGGCCTCAATCAGCCCCAGCATTTT.

This clone was recorded a few times. The chain joins TRBV7-2 to TRBJ1-2, with TRBD1 as a possible D gene (6 bases). This CDR3 region has 15 residues. The V end was cut by 5 bases, the J end by 4 bases, with 17 bases between. Germline assignment: CDR1 SGHTA and CDR2 FQGNSA. This CDR3 reads CASSRGGRTSYGYTF. CDR3 coding DNA: TGTGCCAGCAGCCGGGGGGGCCGGACATCCTATGGCTACACCTTC.

The rearrangement joins TRBV29-1 to TRBJ1-2, with a tentative D call TRBD1 (6 bases). The CDR3 runs to 13 residues. V lost 7 bases, J lost 0 bases, and 12 bases lay in between. In germline, CDR1 is SQVTM, CDR2 ANQGSEA. This CDR3 reads CSALQGTNYGYTF. DNA of the CDR3: TGCAGCGCTCTACAGGGCACTAACTATGGCTACACCTTC.

The CDR3 sequence is CASSIDHGSSPLHF. The CDR3, as DNA: TGTGCCAGTAGTATAGATCACGGGAGTTCACCCCTCCACTTT. The J gene is TRBJ1-6, the V gene TRBV19, with no clear D. Trimming shortened V by 0 bases and J by 9 bases, and 9 bases separated the two germline ends. Germline V gives CDR1 LNHDA, CDR2 SQIVND (reference sequence). CDR3 size: 14 residues.

The rearrangement links TRBV28 to TRBJ1-2; D possibly corresponds to TRBD1 (5 bases). The germline CDR1 and CDR2 sequences are MDHEN and SYDVKM. This CDR3 has 16 residues. Trimming left V 1 base short and J 0 bases short, with 12 bases between. The CDR3 here is CASSLFMGVANYGYTF. CDR3 nucleotides: TGTGCCAGCAGTTTATTTATGGGGGTGGCTAACTATGGCTACACCTTC.

This chain joins TRBV29-1 and TRBJ2-1; D possibly corresponds to TRBD2 (5 bases). CDR1 and CDR2 (germline): SQVTM, ANQGSEA. With 4 bases removed from V and 4 bases from J, the gap between germline ends came to 8 bases. This CDR3 region has 12 residues. CDR3 sequence (DNA): TGCAGCGTTGGGACTTATTACAATGAGCAGTTCTTC. Translated, it gives CSVGTYYNEQFF.

This chain uses TRBV24-1 with TRBJ1-2, with D perhaps TRBD1 (5 bases). The CDR3 spans 16 residues. Germline values: CDR1 KGHDR, CDR2 SFDVKD. Trimming shortened V by 3 bases and J by 8 bases, and 21 bases separated the two germline ends. CDR3 DNA sequence: TGTGCCACCAGTGATCCAGGACGGGCCCCGGGGGAAGGCTACACCTTC. This sequence encodes CATSDPGRAPGEGYTF.

The V and J genes are TRBV29-1 and TRBJ1-2; the D is unclear. The germline V gene has CDR1 SQVTM and CDR2 ANQGSEA. The germline V and J ends were trimmed by 3 bases and 3 bases, with 5 bases remaining between them. This CDR3 has 11 amino acids. In DNA, the CDR3 is TGCAGCGTTGATATCGACTATGGCTACACCTTC. This sequence encodes CSVDIDYGYTF.

V usage is TRBV19 and J usage is TRBJ1-5; 10 bases fit TRBD1. CDR3 size: 15 residues. V lost 5 bases to trimming and J lost 6 bases; unmatched junction nucleotides: 7. Germline V CDR1 and CDR2: LNHDA, SQIVND (reference sequence). The CDR3 sequence: CASSAPGQGRQPQHF. The CDR3, as DNA: TGTGCCAGTAGTGCACCGGGACAGGGGCGTCAGCCCCAGCATTTT. Using reference TRBV19 and TRBJ1-5 for the parts outside the CDR3, the full variable domain is DGGITQSPKYLFRKEGQNVTLSCEQNLNHDAMYWYRQDPGQGLRLIYYSQIVNDFQKGDIAEGYSVSREKKESFPLTVTSAQKNPTAFYLCASSAPGQGRQPQHFGDGTRLSIL.

This clone showed up just a few times. The chain carries TRBV11-2 and TRBJ1-4; D is unclear. The CDR3 consists of 16 residues. Per germline, CDR1 SGHAT and CDR2 FQNNGV. V lost 4 bases and J 4 bases, leaving 16 bases between the germline ends. The chain's CDR3 is CASSSPMAPSNEKLFF. In DNA, the CDR3 is TGTGCCAGCAGCTCCCCGATGGCACCCAGTAATGAAAAACTGTTTTTT.

A single count supports this clone. The V and J genes are TRBV10-3 and TRBJ1-4; tentative D call: TRBD1 (5 bases). Germline V gene data show CDR1 as ENHRY and CDR2 as SYGVKD. This CDR3 spans 15 amino acids. Trimming stripped 3 bases from V and 0 bases from J, with 8 bases between. In DNA form, the CDR3 reads TGTGCCATCAGTGACAGGGTCGCAACTAATGAAAAACTGTTTTTT. It is translated as CAISDRVATNEKLFF.

V is TRBV28 and J is TRBJ1-2; 8 positions agree with TRBD1. With 1 base clipped from V and 7 bases from J, the junction kept 11 bases outside the gene matches. Looked up from germline, CDR1 is MDHEN and CDR2 is SYDVKM. CDR3 length: 16 amino acids. The CDR3 coding sequence is TGTGCCAGCAGTTTATTGGCAGGGGGCGTCTCAGGTGGCTACACCTTC. This translates into CASSLLAGGVSGGYTF.

The chain couples TRBV7-3 to TRBJ2-2, with D unclear. V was trimmed by 1 base and J by 4 bases, leaving 13 bases between them. CDR1 and CDR2 (germline): SGHTA, FQGTGA. This CDR3 spans 16 amino acids. CDR3 sequence: CASSLIDSRGTGELFF. As DNA, the CDR3 is TGTGCCAGCAGCTTAATTGACTCACGAGGCACCGGGGAGCTGTTTTTT.

This chain links TRBV18 with TRBJ1-2, with TRBD1 identical over 7 bases. Germline CDR1 and CDR2: KGHSH and LQKENI. With V trimmed by 3 bases and J by 0 bases, 7 bases remained unmatched. This CDR3 spans 16 amino acids. The CDR3 DNA follows: TGTGCCAGCTCACCGAGACAGGGCGCACCTAACTATGGCTACACCTTC. It specifies CASSPRQGAPNYGYTF.

The chain links TRBV2 to TRBJ1-2; D perhaps matches TRBD1 (5 bases). Germline V gene lookup returns CDR1 SNHLY and CDR2 FYNNEI. The length of the CDR3 is 13 residues. The ends were cut back, 3 bases at V and 7 bases at J, with 12 bases in the middle. The CDR3: CASSDGLGRGYTF. The CDR3, as DNA: TGTGCCAGCAGTGACGGACTGGGACGTGGCTACACCTTC.

This clone is judged medium-sized. The chain uses TRBV4-1 and TRBJ2-2; 8 bases are a match to TRBD1. The CDR3 sequence is 15 residues long. With 3 bases clipped from V and 4 bases from J, the junction kept 4 bases outside the gene matches. Germline values: CDR1 MGHRA, CDR2 YSYEKL. The CDR3 here is CASSQGQATTGELFF. Written as DNA, the CDR3 is TGCGCCAGCAGCCAGGGACAGGCGACCACCGGGGAGCTGTTTTTT.

The gene calls are TRBV5-5 and TRBJ1-1; D remains ambiguous. V gave up 3 bases and J gave up 2 bases, with 11 bases separating them. The V gene's germline CDR1 is SGHKS and CDR2 YYEKEE (reference sequence). The CDR3 is 14 residues long. CDR3 sequence reads: CASSYLTVNTEAFF. The CDR3 nucleotides read TGTGCCAGCAGCTACCTGACGGTTAACACTGAAGCTTTCTTT.